Listed here are 11 T cell receptor beta chains from one sample, sequenced in a study. TCRdb analysed the RT-PCR reads with MiXCR anew, one entry per CDR3 protein. The sample has hundreds of thousands of distinct CDR3 sequences, 12% to 15% seen once. Input material: memory CD4+ T cells from blood. These TCRs come from a female donor in good health, serving as a healthy control.

A few counts support this clonotype. The chain carries TRBV20-1 and TRBJ2-1; 7 bases line up with TRBD2. The CDR3 runs 14 residues. J was trimmed by 9 bases and V by 1 base; bases with no gene match: 9. Germline CDR1 reads DFQATT; CDR2 reads SNEGSKA (reference sequence). The CDR3 nucleotides are TGCAGTGCTAGAGGAGGTACGGGACTATCTGAGCAGTTCTTC. This translates into CSARGGTGLSEQFF.

This chain links TRBV2 with TRBJ2-5, with 7 bases lining up with TRBD2. The germline gives CDR1 SNHLY, CDR2 FYNNEI. J lost 2 bases, V lost 8 bases, and 8 bases had no gene match. This CDR3 comprises 14 residues. Here the CDR3 reads CASQSGTLQETQYF. The CDR3 DNA sequence: TGTGCCAGCCAAAGCGGGACTCTGCAAGAGACCCAGTACTTC. The variable domain in full, completed from reference TRBV2 and TRBJ2-5, reads EPEVTQTPSHQVTQMGQEVILRCVPISNHLYFYWYRQILGQKVEFLVSFYNNEISEKSEIFDDQFSVERPDGSNFTLKIRSTKLEDSAMYFCASQSGTLQETQYFGPGTRLLVL.

The sample holds a few counts of this clonotype. The chain couples TRBV12-5 to TRBJ1-1, with D perhaps matching TRBD1 (6 bases). The CDR3 extends over 13 amino acids. Deletions cut 1 base from V and 4 bases from J, with 7 bases between. Germline-derived CDR1 and CDR2 are LGHNT and FRNRAP. The CDR3 DNA sequence: TGTGCTAGTGGTTTGGAAGGGGGCACTGAAGCTTTCTTT. Residues: CASGLEGGTEAFF.

This clonotype was seen repeatedly, ten times or more. The chain couples TRBV5-1 to TRBJ2-2, with D perhaps matching TRBD1 (6 bases). This CDR3 region has 15 residues. V gave up 5 bases and J gave up 0 bases, with 11 bases separating them. Germline V CDR1 and CDR2: SGHRS, YFSETQ. The CDR3 loop reads CASRGHLANTGELFF. The CDR3 DNA sequence: TGCGCCAGCAGGGGACACCTCGCGAACACCGGGGAGCTGTTTTTT.

This clonotype was detected ten times or more. This chain links TRBV20-1 with TRBJ2-5, with 9 nucleotides matching TRBD2. The V gene end was trimmed by 3 bases and the J gene end by 1 base; junction bases not matched to a gene: 6. Germline V gene sequence: CDR1 DFQATT, CDR2 SNEGSKA (reference sequence). There are 15 residues in the CDR3. For the CDR3, the DNA is TGCAGTGCTAGTGACTGGCGGGGGGGCCAAGAGACCCAGTACTTC. Its translation is CSASDWRGGQETQYF.

The CDR3 DNA sequence: TGTGCCAGCAGCGTAGCTGGTTTGAGCCTCCACACAGATACGCAGTATTTT. Translation: CASSVAGLSLHTDTQYF. The chain employs TRBV9 and TRBJ2-3, with D unresolved. Germline CDR1 reads SGDLS; CDR2 reads YYNGEE. The ends were cut back, 0 bases at V and 2 bases at J, with 16 bases in the middle. The CDR3 loop spans 17 amino acids.

This clonotype was observed a few times. V and J are TRBV20-1 and TRBJ1-1; 7 bases line up with TRBD1. V lost 6 bases and J lost 0; bases outside the gene matches: 10. The CDR3 has 15 amino acids. CDR1 DFQATT and CDR2 SNEGSKA come from the germline V gene (reference sequence). The CDR3 is CSANPTGRMNTEAFF. CDR3 bases: TGCAGTGCCAATCCGACAGGGCGTATGAACACTGAAGCTTTCTTT.

This clonotype occurred many times. The chain joins TRBV29-1 to TRBJ1-5; D perhaps matches TRBD1 (6 bases). Germline-derived CDR1 and CDR2 are SQVTM and ANQGSEA. This CDR3 is 13 amino acids long. Trimming cost V 4 bases and J 3 bases, with 10 bases left between them. The CDR3, as DNA: TGCAGCGTTGGGGGGGCGGACAATCAGCCCCAGCATTTT. Residues: CSVGGADNQPQHF.

This clonotype has a count of ten or more. This chain joins TRBV11-2 and TRBJ1-5; D gene unclear. The CDR3 covers 12 residues. In germline, CDR1 is SGHAT, CDR2 FQNNGV. Between the trimmed V and J ends, which lost 5 bases and 7 bases, there was a span of 9 bases. CDR3 in DNA: TGTGCCAGCAGCCATGAACGGCAGCCCCAGCATTTT. Amino acid sequence: CASSHERQPQHF. The variable domain in full, completed from reference TRBV11-2 and TRBJ1-5, reads EAGVAQSPRYKIIEKRQSVAFWCNPISGHATLYWYQQILGQGPKLLIQFQNNGVVDDSQLPKDRFSAERLKGVDSTLKIQPAKLEDSAVYLCASSHERQPQHFGDGTRLSIL.

This clonotype was found a few times. This sequence joins TRBV15 and TRBJ1-5; 8 nucleotides align to TRBD1. This CDR3 comprises 16 residues. The ends lost 5 bases at V and 4 bases at J; junction bases unmatched: 10. Germline CDR1 is LNHNV and CDR2 is YYDKDF (reference sequence). The CDR3 spells CATSQRTGTWNQPQHF. The DNA for the CDR3 is TGTGCCACCAGCCAACGGACAGGGACCTGGAATCAGCCCCAGCATTTT.

This chain joins TRBV10-3 and TRBJ1-2; D possibly corresponds to TRBD1 (6 bases). Between the trimmed V and J ends, which lost 4 bases and 7 bases, there was a span of 13 bases. CDR1 is ENHRY and CDR2 is SYGVKD in the germline V gene. The CDR3 has 13 amino acids. DNA of the CDR3: TGTGCCATCAGTGGACTACAGGGATCTGGCTACACCTTC. It yields the protein CAISGLQGSGYTF.